These T cell receptor beta chains were read from a single sample in a study of cytomegalovirus exposure and HLA in healthy donors. The data were produced by immunoSEQ multiplex PCR, yet TCRdb's version contains in-frame clones alone and is incomplete. Of around 65,000 clones listed, roughly 80% were seen once; the top ten hold more than 7%. The material sequenced was PBMCs. These receptors all come from a woman under 40 in good health and CMV-seropositive. The CDR3 runs from the conserved cysteine through the conserved F or W. D genes are given only for firm matches. A row's size may be missing; if present it is once, few, many or a size class.

D: .; V: TRBV10-1; J: TRBJ2-3; size: .; DNA: TGCGCCAGCGATCGCCCCCTGCGGACAGATACGCAGTATTTT; CDR3: CASDRPLRTDTQYF
D: .; V: TRBV19; J: TRBJ2-3; size: .; DNA: TGTGCCAGTAGTATCTCGGGGAGGTCGTCGTACACAGATACGCAGTATTTT; CDR3: CASSISGRSSYTDTQYF
D: .; V: TRBV19; J: TRBJ2-7; size: .; DNA: TGTGCCAGTAGTATAGAGGGTAGCGGCAGGTACGAGCAGTACTTC; CDR3: CASSIEGSGRYEQYF
D: TRBD1; V: TRBV6-1; J: TRBJ1-2; size: .; DNA: TGTGCCGCAAGGGGGCTCGGCTATGGCTACACCTTC; CDR3: CAARGLGYGYTF
D: TRBD2; V: TRBV9; J: TRBJ2-3; size: .; DNA: TGTGCCAGCAGCCCTGCTAGCGGGAGCACAGATACGCAGTATTTT; CDR3: CASSPASGSTDTQYF
D: .; V: TRBV11-2; J: TRBJ2-6; size: .; DNA: TGTGCCAGCAGCTTGGGCATGACAACCGGGGCCAACGTCCTGACTTTC; CDR3: CASSLGMTTGANVLTF
D: TRBD2; V: TRBV14; J: TRBJ2-1; size: .; DNA: TGTGCCAGCAGCCAATGGAAGGGAGGGTACAATGAGCAGTTCTTC; CDR3: CASSQWKGGYNEQFF
D: TRBD1; V: TRBV5-6; J: TRBJ2-7; size: few; DNA: TGTGCCAGCAGCTTGGCAGGGGGTAGATACGAGCAGTACTTC; CDR3: CASSLAGGRYEQYF
D: TRBD1; V: TRBV5-4; J: TRBJ1-1; size: .; DNA: TGTGCCAGCAGCTACCCAGGGGGCCCCATGAACACTGAAGCTTTCTTT; CDR3: CASSYPGGPMNTEAFF
D: .; V: TRBV4-3; J: TRBJ2-3; size: once; DNA: TGCGCCAGCAGCCAAGTAAAGTCGCGGGCAGATACGCAGTATTTT; CDR3: CASSQVKSRADTQYF
D: .; V: TRBV7-9; J: TRBJ2-1; size: .; DNA: TGTTCCAGCAGCCCAGCGGCGCCCTCCGAGTTCTTC; CDR3: CSSSPAAPSEFF
D: TRBD1; V: TRBV2; J: TRBJ1-6; size: .; DNA: TGTGCCAGCAGACCCGGACAGGCGGGGAATTCACCCCTCCACTTT; CDR3: CASRPGQAGNSPLHF
D: TRBD1; V: TRBV5-4; J: TRBJ2-1; size: .; DNA: TGTGCCAGCAGCTCCTCAGGACAGGGGATAGGTGAGCAGTTCTTC; CDR3: CASSSSGQGIGEQFF
D: TRBD1; V: TRBV28; J: TRBJ1-2; size: .; DNA: TGTGCCAGCAGGACGACAGGGCCAGGTGTCGGCTACACCTTC; CDR3: CASRTTGPGVGYTF
D: .; V: TRBV15; J: TRBJ2-3; size: few; DNA: TGTGCCACCAGCAGAGTCCCACGACTATTAGTAGATACGCAGTATTTT; CDR3: CATSRVPRLLVDTQYF
D: .; V: TRBV9; J: TRBJ2-2; size: .; DNA: TGTGCCAGCAGCGTAGCGGCCGCGGCCGGGGAGCTGTTTTTT; CDR3: CASSVAAAAGELFF
D: TRBD1; V: TRBV4-2; J: TRBJ1-6; size: .; DNA: TGTGCCAGCAGCGAACTCCGGGACAGGGTGAATTCACCCCTCCACTTT; CDR3: CASSELRDRVNSPLHF
D: TRBD1; V: TRBV27; J: TRBJ2-2; size: .; DNA: TGTGCCAGCAGTTTAGACAGGGGGATCGCCGGGGAGCTGTTTTTT; CDR3: CASSLDRGIAGELFF
D: .; V: TRBV6-6; J: TRBJ1-1; size: few; DNA: TGTGCCAGCAGTTACTCGCGGTCCGTGAACACTGAAGCTTTCTTT; CDR3: CASSYSRSVNTEAFF
D: .; V: TRBV7-8; J: TRBJ1-2; size: .; DNA: TGTGCCAGCACCCCCCGGGGGGGACTTGGCTATGGCTACACCTTC; CDR3: CASTPRGGLGYGYTF
D: .; V: TRBV28; J: TRBJ1-4; size: .; DNA: TGTGCCAGCACCCGAAGACTGGCAACTAATGAAAAACTGTTTTTT; CDR3: CASTRRLATNEKLFF
D: TRBD2; V: TRBV27; J: TRBJ2-6; size: .; DNA: TGTGCCAGCAGTTTATCGATGGGGTTAGCGGGGTTCTCTGGGGCCAACGTCCTGACTTTC; CDR3: CASSLSMGLAGFSGANVLTF
D: .; V: TRBV7-3; J: TRBJ1-5; size: .; DNA: TGTGCCACCTCGATCTACAGGTCGCCCAATCAGCCCCAGCATTTT; CDR3: CATSIYRSPNQPQHF